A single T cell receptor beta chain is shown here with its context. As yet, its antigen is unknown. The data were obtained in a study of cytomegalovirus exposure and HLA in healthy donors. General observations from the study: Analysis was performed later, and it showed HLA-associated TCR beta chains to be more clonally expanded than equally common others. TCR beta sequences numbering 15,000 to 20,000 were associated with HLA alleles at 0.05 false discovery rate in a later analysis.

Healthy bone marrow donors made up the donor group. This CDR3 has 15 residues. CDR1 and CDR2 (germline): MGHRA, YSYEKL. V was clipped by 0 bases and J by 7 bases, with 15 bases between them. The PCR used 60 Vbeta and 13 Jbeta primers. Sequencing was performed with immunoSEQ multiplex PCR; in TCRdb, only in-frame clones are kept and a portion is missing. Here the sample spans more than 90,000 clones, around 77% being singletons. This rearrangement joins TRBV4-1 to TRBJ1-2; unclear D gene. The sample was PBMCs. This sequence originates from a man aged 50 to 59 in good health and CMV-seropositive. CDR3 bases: TGCGCCAGCAGCCAAGAAAGTGGTGCCCACGGTGGCTACACCTTC. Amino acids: CASSQESGAHGGYTF.